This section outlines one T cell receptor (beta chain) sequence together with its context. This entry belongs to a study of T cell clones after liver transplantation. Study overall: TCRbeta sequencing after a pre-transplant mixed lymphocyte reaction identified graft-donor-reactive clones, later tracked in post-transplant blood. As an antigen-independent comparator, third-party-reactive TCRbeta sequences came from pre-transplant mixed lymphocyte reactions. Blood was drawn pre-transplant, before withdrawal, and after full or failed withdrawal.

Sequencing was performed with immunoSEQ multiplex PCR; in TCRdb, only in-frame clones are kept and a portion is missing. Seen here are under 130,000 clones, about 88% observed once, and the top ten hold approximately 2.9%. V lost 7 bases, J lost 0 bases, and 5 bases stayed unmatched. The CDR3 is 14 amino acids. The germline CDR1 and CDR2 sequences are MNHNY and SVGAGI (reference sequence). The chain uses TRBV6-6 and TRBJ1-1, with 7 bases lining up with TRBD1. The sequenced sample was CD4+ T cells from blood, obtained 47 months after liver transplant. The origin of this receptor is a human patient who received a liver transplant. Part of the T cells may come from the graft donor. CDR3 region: CASTPGGMNTEAFF. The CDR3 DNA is TGTGCCAGCACCCCAGGGGGGATGAACACTGAAGCTTTCTTT.